The 10 T cell receptor beta chains given below trace back to one sample, sequenced in a study of T cell repertoires in cytomegalovirus infection. TCRdb reprocessed the reads via MiXCR and lists one record per CDR3 protein. Here the sample spans 200,000 to 300,000 distinct CDR3 sequences, approximately 15% being singletons. What was sequenced was PBMCs. Every receptor here comes from a human donor in good health (CMV status not recorded). Some clones in this sample may be carry-over from other donors' samples.

This clonotype was seen repeatedly, ten times or more. The chain uses TRBV7-9 and TRBJ1-1; D gene ambiguous. Germline CDR1 SEHNR, CDR2 FQNEAQ (reference sequence). V was shortened by 5 bases and J by 0 bases, with 7 bases between the two germline ends. The CDR3 sequence is 13 residues long. The CDR3 nucleotides read TGTGCCAGCAGCAATCAGATGAACACTGAAGCTTTCTTT. This gives the protein CASSNQMNTEAFF.

The sample holds a few counts of this clonotype. The CDR3 nucleotides read TGCAGCGTGGGGGCGACGATCTACGAGCAGTACTTC. It translates to CSVGATIYEQYF. The V and J genes are TRBV29-1 and TRBJ2-7; tentative D call: TRBD1 (6 bases). Trimming removed 6 bases from V and 3 bases from J, with 12 bases in between. The germline V gene has CDR1 SQVTM and CDR2 ANQGSEA. The CDR3 is 12 residues long.

The chain combines TRBV5-4 with TRBJ2-7; 10 bases agree with TRBD1. This CDR3 has 12 residues. The germline V gene encodes CDR1 SGHNT and CDR2 YYREEE (reference sequence). V was pared by 9 bases and J by 3 bases, with 3 bases of the junction left unmatched. The CDR3 DNA reads TGTGCCACCGGGGACAGGGGCTACGAGCAGTACTTC. It specifies CATGDRGYEQYF.

This clonotype was observed at least ten times. This chain joins TRBV7-3 and TRBJ2-6; D is unclear. V was clipped by 5 bases and J by 1 base, with 6 bases between them. The length of the CDR3 is 14 residues. From germline, CDR1 is SGHTA and CDR2 FQGTGA. Here the CDR3 reads CASSGDSGANVLTF. For the CDR3, the DNA is TGTGCCAGCAGCGGCGATTCTGGGGCCAACGTCCTGACTTTC.

This clonotype occurred a few times. The J gene is TRBJ2-2, the V gene TRBV19, with D possibly TRBD1 on 6 matching bases. This CDR3 contains 14 residues. Germline values: CDR1 LNHDA, CDR2 SQIVND (reference sequence). The V gene lost 6 bases and the J gene lost 4 bases, with 12 bases spanning the gap. The CDR3 DNA follows: TGTGCCAGTAGGATGGACAGATTCACCGGGGAGCTGTTTTTT. Its protein product is CASRMDRFTGELFF.

This clonotype came up a few times. The chain carries TRBV28 and TRBJ2-2, with 10 bases aligning to TRBD1. The CDR3 loop spans 14 amino acids. Germline V gene lookup returns CDR1 MDHEN and CDR2 SYDVKM. After removal of 5 bases from V and 7 bases from J, the junction contained 4 bases not matched to a gene. The CDR3 spells CASSRTGGFGELFF. The CDR3, as DNA: TGTGCCAGCAGTCGGACAGGGGGATTCGGGGAGCTGTTTTTT.

Of note for this clonotype: An end of the junction differs from the germline gene, which may be a read error. The chain recombines TRBV20-1 with TRBJ2-1; TRBD2 matches at 11 bases. The CDR3 has 15 residues. Germline assignment: CDR1 DFQATT and CDR2 SNEGSKA (reference sequence). The CDR3 sequence: CSASISGRAQGELFF. The CDR3 DNA sequence: TGCAGTGCTTCGATTAGCGGGAGGGCCCAGGGGGAGCTGTTCTTC.

This clonotype was counted between two and nine times. This chain joins TRBV6-5 and TRBJ2-1; TRBD2 matches 9 bases. Per germline, CDR1 MNHEY and CDR2 SVGAGI. The ends lost 0 bases at V and 1 base at J; junction bases unmatched: 1. The CDR3 has 16 residues. The CDR3 nucleotides read TGTGCCAGCAGTTACTCGACTAGCGGTTCCTACAATGAGCAGTTCTTC. The encoded protein is CASSYSTSGSYNEQFF.

This clonotype was seen more than once but under ten times. The rearrangement uses TRBV19 and TRBJ2-5, with D possibly called TRBD1 or TRBD2 (6 bases each). The V and J ends lost 3 bases and 3 bases respectively, with 23 bases between them. CDR3 length: 18 amino acids. Germline assignment: CDR1 LNHDA and CDR2 SQIVND (reference sequence). The CDR3 here is CASSMKIVVVGGEETQYF. The DNA of the CDR3 is TGTGCCAGTAGTATGAAGATTGTTGTCGTGGGGGGCGAAGAGACCCAGTACTTC.

A few counts support this clonotype. The rearrangement links TRBV6-5 to TRBJ1-1, with TRBD1 identical over 8 bases. The CDR3 sequence is 15 residues long. CDR1 is MNHEY, CDR2 SVGAGI, per germline. J was trimmed by 5 bases and V by 3 bases; bases with no gene match: 8. The CDR3: CASSYPGQGGTEAFF. Written as DNA, the CDR3 is TGTGCCAGCAGTTATCCCGGACAGGGAGGGACTGAAGCTTTCTTT.